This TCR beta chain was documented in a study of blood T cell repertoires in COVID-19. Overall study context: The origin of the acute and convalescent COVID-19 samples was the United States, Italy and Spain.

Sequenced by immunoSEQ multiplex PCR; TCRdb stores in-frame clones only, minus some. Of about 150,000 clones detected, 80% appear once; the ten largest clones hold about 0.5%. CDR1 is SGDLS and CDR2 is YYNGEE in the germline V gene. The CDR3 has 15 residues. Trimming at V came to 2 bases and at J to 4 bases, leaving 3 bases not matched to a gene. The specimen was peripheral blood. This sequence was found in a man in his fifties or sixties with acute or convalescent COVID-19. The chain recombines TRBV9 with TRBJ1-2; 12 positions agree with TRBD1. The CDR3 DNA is TGTGCCAGCAGCGTCCGGGACAGGGGGCCCTATGGCTACACCTTC. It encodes CASSVRDRGPYGYTF.